This TCR beta chain emerged from a study of cytomegalovirus exposure and HLA in healthy donors (TCRdb year 2017). Looking at the study overall: An earlier analysis of under 600 of the donors reported 250 to 350 Gb of sequence data and some 120 million unique TCR beta sequences from about 200 million T cells. The number of typed donors differed by locus: about 620-640 for A, B, C, DRB1 and DQB1; approximately 530 for DQA1; fewer than 610 for DPA1; and roughly 470 for DPB1. Several DR-DQ haplotypes were handled as single units for association and clustering, since linkage in the cohort was strong. Donor age, sex, ethnicity and CMV serostatus were compiled alongside the repertoire data. Class I and class II HLA loci were covered by the typing at four-digit resolution. The aim of the study was to test whether cataloging public T cell receptors could identify signatures of past pathogen exposure. In an earlier analysis of a few hundred of the donors, high-throughput TCR beta sequencing was used to judge whether each TCR beta V gene segment behaved as functional or pseudogenic. A later analysis re-examined previously published TCR beta repertoires from roughly 720 donors and added high-resolution HLA genotyping to investigate patterns of TCR occurrence. The genetic ancestry cluster associated with self-reported Caucasian donors included 65% to 90% of the roughly 400 genotyped donors. An early release that covered some 640 HLA-typed donors contained about 300 gigabases of sequencing data and 65 million to 100 million unique TCR sequences. Rather than drawing on any new phenotypic data, the later analysis identified candidate immune exposures from TCR beta sequences and the way those sequences occurred across donors. The study used immunosequencing to profile the T cell repertoires of approximately 630 subjects and linked those repertoires to cytomegalovirus serostatus. Across some 400 genotyped donors of the cohort, an average of 235,054 unique TCR beta nucleotide sequences per donor were sequenced, and roughly 20% of those sequences were non-productive. Genome-wide SNP genotypes for about 55% of the 666 donors were used in a later genetic analysis, which treated that subset as a discovery cohort. The study combined high-throughput TCR immunosequencing, statistical association of individual TCRs with disease status, and machine learning to predict cytomegalovirus infection status. Every discovery cohort repertoire had been produced on one sequencing platform. Along with the roughly 610-subject first cohort, a separate validation cohort of roughly 110 different subjects was used. Broad study findings and their caveats: Because the 87-base-pair reads could not distinguish some IMGT-functional V segments, including TRBV6-2 and TRBV6-3, those segments were excluded. A cluster of highly shared sequence variants was judged likely to represent a technical artifact of the sequencing pipeline. V-gene and J-gene trimming of TCR beta chains was associated with a missense DCLRE1C variant in a later genetic analysis, and the association was replicated in an independent cohort. An earlier analysis of around 500 of the donors showed that most TCR beta V segments appeared in productive rearrangements either about 87% or about 30% of the time, which broadly matched IMGT annotations. Because some donors lacked HLA typing at each locus, the association tests relied only on the typed subset. Linkage disequilibrium might explain the correlated functional status among segregating V segments, but an unknown experimental factor could not be excluded. Several of the top co-occurrence clusters appeared to be linked to parvovirus B19, influenza, CMV and Epstein-Barr virus, according to a later analysis. Sequencing depth was assumed to be roughly uniform across donors in the presence/absence analyses, though that assumption may not hold. Most TCR sequences were seen in very few donors, while some public TCRs were found in many individuals. The earlier analysis of approximately 560 of the donors excluded seventeen rarely observed V segments, including chromosome 9 orphons, because counts were too low. According to a later genetic analysis, donors in an Asian-associated ancestry cluster had fewer N-insertions in productive TCRs than the approximately 630-donor mean. The classifier was reported to diagnose cytomegalovirus status with high specificity and sensitivity in both the original cohort and the validation cohort. A further reported finding was that TCR beta sequences accurately predicted the HLA-A and HLA-B alleles for most subjects in the first cohort. In a later analysis, TCR association rates were found to vary across HLA loci, with the most associated TCRs seen for DRB1 alleles and the fewest for HLA-C alleles. Only TCR beta chains were sequenced in this cohort, and the absence of alpha or paired-chain data limited detectable features. The authors suggested that the approach could potentially be extended to other disease states and immunological phenotypes. Three of the identified cytomegalovirus-associated TCR beta chains were confirmed in vitro to be specific for cytomegalovirus antigens. The only immune exposure information available for the cohort was CMV serostatus. In a later analysis, most CMV-associated TCR beta chains were found to appear HLA-restricted, with HLA associations seemingly driven largely by CMV exposure. In a later analysis, HLA-associated TCR beta chains were found to be more clonally expanded and to have lower generation probabilities than equally common non-associated chains. In the study, some 160 TCR beta chains were listed as associated with cytomegalovirus. Assigning TCR associations to individual alleles was difficult when HLA alleles, especially DR and DQ, strongly co-occurred. Specific HLA alleles were associated with 15,000 to 20,000 TCR beta sequences at a false discovery rate of 0.05 in a later analysis.

Between the V and J ends, shortened by 1 base and 5 bases respectively, the junction contains 14 bases. The CDR3 runs 16 residues from the cysteine to the phenylalanine. Left in the record is the CDR3 DNA by itself, 48 bases read in frame from the first base. Per the germline V gene, MGHRA is the CDR1 and YSYEKL is the CDR2. The receptor library was made with the immunoSEQ multiplex PCR assay. A mixture of 60 forward primers for TCR Vbeta segments and 13 reverse primers for TCR Jbeta segments was used in the multiplex PCR. Amplification of the CDR3 region of rearranged TCR beta genes was performed with a multiplex PCR assay on genomic DNA. On the Illumina HiSeq System, the amplified TCR beta libraries were sequenced as 87-base-pair reads. The study's own analysis went as follows. A later analysis tallied 75 million to 95 million unique TCR beta chains across the 640 or so repertoires, and about 12 million of those chains were shared by two or more donors. A nearest-neighbor algorithm error-corrected the raw reads and collapsed the reads into unique sequences, merging closely related sequences to remove PCR and sequencing errors. V, D and J gene segments were assigned by aligning CDR3 sequences to IMGT reference sequences. For a sequence to be retained, at least a six-nucleotide match to both a V gene segment and a J gene segment was required. A rearrangement was called productive if the CDR3 had no stop codons and remained in frame with V and J, and every other rearrangement was called non-productive. Following IMGT convention, CDR3 was defined as the stretch from the second conserved V-encoded cysteine to the conserved J-encoded phenylalanine. In an earlier analysis of roughly 580 of the donors, sequences lacking an unambiguous match to a single V gene segment were excluded. An earlier analysis of 587 of the donors called V segments functional above 56.7% productive rearrangements and segregating when the between-donor standard deviation exceeded 5%. A statistical classification framework was built for diagnosing cytomegalovirus status from the catalog of TCR beta chain sequences. V and J gene assignment, in a later analysis, came from comparing TCR nucleotide sequences with IMGT/GENE-DB human TR gene sequences. The TCRdist pipeline was used in a later analysis to assign CDR3 sequences and most-parsimonious VDJ recombination scenarios. In a later analysis, every TCR beta chain was defined by the combination of its CDR3 amino acid sequence and its V-gene family, and reads without a unique V-gene family were dropped. In a later analysis, 450 to 600 highly shared, low-generation-probability nucleotide sequences were removed to address suspected cross-contamination and a sequencing artifact. A later analysis calculated a clonal expansion index for each public chain from normalized within-repertoire ranks of inferred template counts. In a later analysis, generation probabilities were computed using a VDJ recombination model fitted to out-of-frame rearrangements, and the results were checked against IGoR. Hypergeometric tests were used in a later analysis to score TCR-TCR, TCR-HLA and TCR-CMV co-occurrence, with a repertoire-size bias correction applied to the TCR pairs. In a later analysis, false discovery rates were estimated by permuting HLA or CMV assignments 20 times. In a later analysis, co-occurring TCRs were grouped using DBSCAN, and TCRdist sequence similarity was added for clustering within HLA-allele-positive subsets. Co-occurrence clustering excluded repertoires with fewer than 30,000 or more than 120,000 public chains, plus five with anomalous nucleotide sharing. In its TCRdb copy, this immuneACCESS table keeps in-frame sequences only and misses some clones. Where compared with another copy, unresolved V genes explain less than half of these, and the others have no known cause. For V, J and clone size, that table is used; D and trimming come from the DNA. This sample gives 150,000 to 200,000 clones in total; around 80% of them show up just once. Roughly 0.5% of the sample comes from the top ten.

About this clone itself: What antigen it recognizes has not been identified. No much larger clone exists at a distance of one base, and base qualities are not known.

The cohort consisted of some 670 healthy bone marrow donors. At the time of sampling, all cohort members were nominally healthy, though unrecorded immune exposures were likely present. The donor was CMV seronegative and was included in the group of 352 seronegative cohort members. Each donor provided a peripheral blood sample, and peripheral blood mononuclear cells were used for TCR beta sequencing. Genomic DNA extraction from the blood cell samples was performed with the Qiagen DNeasy Blood Extraction Kit. The chain is made from TRBV4-1 and TRBJ1-4, with the identity of the D gene unclear. The TCR was taken from a woman between 50 and 59 years old in good health and CMV-seronegative. The sample was PBMCs. The sequenced DNA: TGCGCCAGCAGCCAAGTCGCCACTCGAGCAAATGAAAAACTGTTTTTT. Translated, this gives CASSQVATRANEKLFF.